The rows below give T cell receptor beta chains drawn from one sample of a study of blood T cell repertoires in COVID-19. Sequencing was performed with immunoSEQ multiplex PCR; in TCRdb, only in-frame clones are kept and a portion is missing. This sample carries tens of thousands of clones, 83% of them seen once, and the ten largest clones take over 5.5%. The sample taken for sequencing was peripheral blood. The source is a human donor in a cohort sampled during active COVID-19. Both conserved end residues are part of each CDR3. The D gene is left open where the match is weak. Clone size is given for some rows only: seen once, a few or many times, or a class if the clone is expanded.

V,D,size,J,DNA,CDR3
TRBV15,NA,NA,TRBJ1-1,TGTGCCACCAGCGGGGTGGGAGGGATTGCTGAAGCTTTCTTT,CATSGVGGIAEAFF
TRBV7-2,TRBD1,NA,TRBJ1-5,TGTGCCAGCAGCCTCCAGGGGGTTGTCAATCAGCCCCAGCATTTT,CASSLQGVVNQPQHF
TRBV5-1,NA,NA,TRBJ1-1,TGCGCCAGCAGCTGGGAGCGGGGGGAGAACACTGAAGCTTTCTTT,CASSWERGENTEAFF
TRBV3-1/TRBV3-2,NA,NA,TRBJ1-3,TGTGCCAGCAGCCAAGGGGACGGCGGGAGCTCTGGAAACACCATATATTTT,CASSQGDGGSSGNTIYF
TRBV5-1,NA,NA,TRBJ2-7,TGCGCCAGCAGCTTGGTGGGCACCAACGAGCAGTACTTC,CASSLVGTNEQYF
TRBV15,TRBD1,NA,TRBJ2-2,TGTGCCACCAGCAGCCACAGGGGCGACACCGGGGAGCTGTTTTTT,CATSSHRGDTGELFF
TRBV7-3,TRBD1,once,TRBJ2-7,TGTGCCAGCAGCCCCTCCGGGACAGGGGGATACGAGCAGTACTTC,CASSPSGTGGYEQYF
TRBV7-8,NA,NA,TRBJ1-1,TGTGCCAGCAGTCGAACTCGGAGGGGCCCGCTGGGGGCTGAAGCTTTCTTT,CASSRTRRGPLGAEAFF
TRBV6-5,TRBD2,once,TRBJ2-1,TGTGCCAGCAGTCCCCCTAGCGGGGGCTACAATGAGCAGTTCTTC,CASSPPSGGYNEQFF
TRBV19,TRBD1,NA,TRBJ2-1,TGTGCCAGTAGTTCTCGACAGGGTATAAGGGCAAATGAGCAGTTCTTC,CASSSRQGIRANEQFF
TRBV18,NA,once,TRBJ2-2,TGTGCCAGCTCCCTGTCGGACACGAACACCGGGGAGCTGTTTTTT,CASSLSDTNTGELFF
TRBV7-6,TRBD1,NA,TRBJ2-7,TGTGCCAGCAGCCCGACAGGGGGCGTCTACGAGCAGTACTTC,CASSPTGGVYEQYF
TRBV15,TRBD2,NA,TRBJ2-7,TGTGCCACCAGCAGCCCGGGACTAGCGGGGGGCTACGAGCAGTACTTC,CATSSPGLAGGYEQYF
TRBV5-1,TRBD1,NA,TRBJ1-6,TGCGCCAGCAGCTTAAGACAGGGGAATTCACCCCTCCACTTT,CASSLRQGNSPLHF
TRBV6-5,TRBD1,NA,TRBJ1-2,TGTGCCAGCAGTCGCGACAGGGCCTATGGCTACACCTTC,CASSRDRAYGYTF
TRBV7-9,NA,NA,TRBJ1-2,TGTGCCAGCAGCTTAATGGACAGAGGTCGCAGTAACTATGGCTACACCTTC,CASSLMDRGRSNYGYTF
TRBV20-1,NA,NA,TRBJ2-7,TGCAGTGCTAGTTTACCAGGCCCGACCTACGAGCAGTACTTC,CSASLPGPTYEQYF
TRBV3-1/TRBV3-2,NA,once,TRBJ1-1,TGTGCCAGCAGCCCCGGGGGGGCAAGGGGAAGATCTGAAGCTTTCTTT,CASSPGGARGRSEAFF
TRBV9,NA,NA,TRBJ2-5,TGTGCCAGCAGCATCGGAGAGACCCAGTACTTC,CASSIGETQYF
TRBV2,NA,once,TRBJ1-2,TGTGCCAGCGGGGGGGGACCTAACTATGGCTACACCTTC,CASGGGPNYGYTF
TRBV18,NA,NA,TRBJ1-3,TGTGCCAGCTCACCAGCAGGGTACTCTGGAAACACCATATATTTT,CASSPAGYSGNTIYF
TRBV19,TRBD1,NA,TRBJ2-7,TGTGCCAGTAGTATCACAGGGACAGCGGTTTACGAGCAGTACTTC,CASSITGTAVYEQYF
TRBV5-4,TRBD2,NA,TRBJ2-7,TGTGCCAGCAGCCCCTTAGGACTAGACTACGAGCAGTACTTC,CASSPLGLDYEQYF
TRBV19,NA,NA,TRBJ1-1,TGTGCCAGTAGTTATAACGGGAACACTGAAGCTTTCTTT,CASSYNGNTEAFF
TRBV12-3/TRBV12-4,NA,few,TRBJ2-4,TGTGCCAGCAGTCCCCTCCGGGGGATTCAGTACTTC,CASSPLRGIQYF
TRBV5-6,NA,few,TRBJ2-7,TGTGCCAGCAGGAGCCAGGCCACGTGGGAGCAGTACTTC,CASRSQATWEQYF
TRBV2,TRBD1,few,TRBJ1-6,TGTGCCAGCAGTGAACTCGAGACAGGGGCTTCACCCCTCCACTTT,CASSELETGASPLHF
TRBV7-6,NA,NA,TRBJ2-7,TGTGCCAGCAGCTGGGGCACCACCTACGAGCAGTACTTC,CASSWGTTYEQYF
TRBV9,NA,once,TRBJ2-2,TGTGCCAGCAGCCCTTTCCTCCACAGGGTTGGGGAGCTGTTTTTT,CASSPFLHRVGELFF
TRBV29-1,TRBD2,NA,TRBJ2-3,TGCAGCGTTGAAGGAGCGGGGGGGGGCACAGATACGCAGTATTTT,CSVEGAGGGTDTQYF
TRBV19,NA,few,TRBJ1-1,TGTGCCAGTAGATCACAGGTTGCTGAAGCTTTCTTT,CASRSQVAEAFF
TRBV3-1/TRBV3-2,NA,once,TRBJ1-2,TGTGCCAGCAGCCTACACAGCATCTACACCTTC,CASSLHSIYTF
TRBV5-1,NA,NA,TRBJ2-6,TGCGCCAGCAGCTTGTCAGGGGCCGGGGCCAACGTCCTGACTTTC,CASSLSGAGANVLTF
TRBV10-2,TRBD1,NA,TRBJ2-7,TGCGCCAGCAGACCTCGAGACAGGGGATTCTCCTACGAGCAGTACTTC,CASRPRDRGFSYEQYF
TRBV28,TRBD1,NA,TRBJ1-5,TGTGCCAGCAGCCAATCAGGGGGCGGCCAGCCCCAGCATTTT,CASSQSGGGQPQHF
TRBV20-1,NA,NA,TRBJ1-3,TGCAGTGCGTCACAAGGAAACACCATATATTTT,CSASQGNTIYF
TRBV30,NA,NA,TRBJ2-5,TGTGCCTGCAGGGGGTGGAGGGGTCATCAAGAGACCCAGTACTTC,CACRGWRGHQETQYF
TRBV5-1,TRBD1,NA,TRBJ1-1,TGCGCCAGCAGCCAAAGCAGGGGGTCGGCTTTCTTT,CASSQSRGSAFF
TRBV19,NA,NA,TRBJ1-5,TGTGCCAGTAGGCCTGGAGGGGCGCGGAATCAGCCCCAGCATTTT,CASRPGGARNQPQHF
TRBV4-1,NA,NA,TRBJ2-4,TGCGCCAGCAGCCGAAGTGGTCCTCCAGGAATAGCCAAAAACATTCAGTACTTC,CASSRSGPPGIAKNIQYF
TRBV19,NA,NA,TRBJ2-7,TGTGCCAGTAGTCCGACAGGTACCTACGAGCAGTACTTC,CASSPTGTYEQYF
TRBV4-1,TRBD2,once,TRBJ2-1,TGCGCCCGCAGCCAAGGGGGGTGGAGGCGGGGGGTTAGGAATGAGCAGTTCTTC,CARSQGGWRRGVRNEQFF
TRBV7-2,NA,once,TRBJ1-6,TGTGCCAGCAGCTTAGGCGGGTCACCCCTCCACTTT,CASSLGGSPLHF
TRBV28,NA,once,TRBJ2-2,TGTGCCAGCAGAAAATCGTTTATCGCCGGGGAGCTGTTTTTT,CASRKSFIAGELFF
TRBV4-1,TRBD1,NA,TRBJ2-7,TGCGCCAGCAGCCAAGGGGCGGGACAGGGTTCCTACGAGCAGTACTTC,CASSQGAGQGSYEQYF
TRBV18,TRBD2,NA,TRBJ2-3,TGTGCCAGCTCACCCTCTCCCCGCAATAGCGGGGACACAGATACGCAGTATTTT,CASSPSPRNSGDTDTQYF
TRBV12-3/TRBV12-4,TRBD1,NA,TRBJ1-1,TGTGCCAGCAGTCCCCGAATTGACAGGGGGGCTTTCTTT,CASSPRIDRGAFF